This T cell receptor beta chain was found in a study of lymphopenia after photon versus proton radiotherapy. Points from the study as a whole: Oligoclonal CD8+ Temra expansion after nadir drove photon patients' diversity drop. Authors raise, but do not show, better survival with proton therapy. Proton therapy kept repertoires fairly stable, unlike photons, which gained effector/memory cells. In patients who died, overall survival fell as post-nadir TCR diversity dropped more.

With respect to this clone: The antigen is not known.

TCRdb's table, derived via immunoSEQ multiplex PCR, lists solely in-frame clones and lacks some. In the table there are 30,000 to 40,000 clones, 84% of which are singletons. The CDR3 consists of 11 residues. Germline-derived CDR1 and CDR2 are SQVTM and ANQGSEA. The germline V and J ends were trimmed by 7 bases and 5 bases, with 11 bases remaining between them. The receptor's source is a woman in her 70s with pancreatic cancer. Sequences were derived from peripheral blood, sampled from a patient treated with proton-based radiotherapy. This sequence joins TRBV29-1 and TRBJ1-2; a possible D gene is TRBD1 (5 bases). The chain's CDR3 is CSGSWGYGYTF. The CDR3 nucleotides read TGCAGCGGAAGTTGGGGGTATGGCTACACCTTC.